This T cell receptor beta chain was observed in a study of T cell repertoires in cytomegalovirus infection. Details on this clonotype: Its antigen is as yet unknown.

Trimming removed 1 base from V and 2 bases from J; junction bases left unmatched: 5. This CDR3 has 18 residues. Germline-derived CDR1 and CDR2 are MGHRA and YSYEKL. A single record per CDR3 protein comes from TCRdb applying MiXCR to the reads. The repertoire has approximately 110,000 distinct CDR3 sequences, around 29% of them found once; the top ten carry 80% to 85%. The chain carries TRBV4-1 and TRBJ2-3; TRBD2 matches at 14 bases. The source of this sequence is a human donor in good health (CMV status not recorded). Some clones in this sample may be carry-over from other donors' samples. The sequenced sample was CD8+ T cells from cultured PBMCs, obtained from culture after CMV antigen stimulation. The CDR3 reads CASSQARLAGGYTDTQYF. DNA of the CDR3: TGCGCCAGCAGCCAAGCCCGACTAGCGGGGGGGTACACAGATACGCAGTATTTT.